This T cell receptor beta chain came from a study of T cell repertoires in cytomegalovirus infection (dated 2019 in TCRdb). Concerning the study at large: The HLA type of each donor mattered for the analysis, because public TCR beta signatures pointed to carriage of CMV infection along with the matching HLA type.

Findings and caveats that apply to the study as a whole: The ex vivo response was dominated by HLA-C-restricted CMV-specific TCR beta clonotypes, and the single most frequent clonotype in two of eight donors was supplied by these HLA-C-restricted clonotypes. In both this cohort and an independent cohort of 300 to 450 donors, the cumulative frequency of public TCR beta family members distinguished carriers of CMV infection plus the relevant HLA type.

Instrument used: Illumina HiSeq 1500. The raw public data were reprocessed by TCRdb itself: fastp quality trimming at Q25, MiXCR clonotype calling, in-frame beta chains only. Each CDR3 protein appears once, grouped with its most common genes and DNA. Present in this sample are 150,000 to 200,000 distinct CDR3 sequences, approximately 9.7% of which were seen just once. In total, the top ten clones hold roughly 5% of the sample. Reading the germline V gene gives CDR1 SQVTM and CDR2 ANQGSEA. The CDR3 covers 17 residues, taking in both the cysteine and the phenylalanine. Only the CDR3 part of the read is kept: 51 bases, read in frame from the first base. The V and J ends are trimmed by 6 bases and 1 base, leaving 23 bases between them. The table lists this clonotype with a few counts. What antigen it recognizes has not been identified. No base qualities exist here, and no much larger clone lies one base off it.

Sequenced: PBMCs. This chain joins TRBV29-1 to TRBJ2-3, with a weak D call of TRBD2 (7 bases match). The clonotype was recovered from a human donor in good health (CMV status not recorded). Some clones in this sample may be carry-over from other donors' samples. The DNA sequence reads TGCAGCGTCGAGGGGGGGGCCTACGACCGGCGCACAGATACGCAGTATTTT. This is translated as CSVEGGAYDRRTDTQYF.